These 11 T cell receptor beta chains were sequenced from one sample in a study of T-cell reconstitution after alpha-beta-depleted transplantation in children. Library preparation (for TCRbeta) was performed with unique molecular identifiers. TCRdb independently ran MiXCR on the PCR reads; one entry per CDR3 protein. This table has fewer than 550,000 distinct CDR3 sequences, about an eighth appearing once. The source material was PBMCs, mostly from graft donor cells, sampled 180 days after TCRalphabeta/CD19-depleted stem cell transplant. The receptors derive from a female patient aged 2-9 years who had a stem cell transplant for aplastic anemia, so the T cells may come from the graft donor.

A remark on this clonotype: A clone one base away is much larger, so this may be a read error. This chain uses TRBV7-9 with TRBJ2-1; TRBD2 might be the D (5 bases). Germline V gives CDR1 SEHNR, CDR2 FQNEAQ (reference sequence). The CDR3 runs 17 residues. V was trimmed by 4 bases and J by 13 bases, leaving 29 bases between them. This chain's CDR3 is CASSSPAPEVSQETQFF. CDR3 DNA: TGTGCCAGCAGCTCCCCGGCCCCGGAGGTCAGCCAAGAGACCCAGTTCTTC.

The rearrangement joins TRBV2 to TRBJ2-3, with D tentatively TRBD1 or TRBD2 (5 bases each). The V end lost 6 bases, the J end lost 2 bases, and 18 bases lay between the germline ends. The CDR3 contains 16 residues. Germline V lookup: CDR1 SNHLY, CDR2 FYNNEI. CDR3 region: CASRTWDGKLTDTQYF. Written as DNA, the CDR3 is TGTGCCAGCAGGACCTGGGACGGCAAGCTCACAGATACGCAGTATTTT.

The chain employs TRBV9 and TRBJ2-2; 7 bases are shared with TRBD1. Germline lookup yields CDR1 SGDLS and CDR2 YYNGEE. J lost 6 bases, V lost 3 bases, and 14 bases had no gene match. CDR3 size: 17 residues. The CDR3: CASSAQLTGQRAGELFF. CDR3 bases: TGTGCCAGCAGCGCCCAACTGACAGGGCAGAGGGCCGGGGAGCTGTTTTTT.

CDR3 bases: TGTGCCAGTGTCCCGGCCGGGACAGGGGCAAATGAGCAGTTCTTC. Protein product: CASVPAGTGANEQFF. The chain uses TRBV19 and TRBJ2-1; 10 bases are shared with TRBD1. Per germline, CDR1 LNHDA and CDR2 SQIVND (reference sequence). V shed 8 bases, J shed 7 bases, and the junction held 11 bases outside the gene matches. CDR3 length: 15 residues.

V gene TRBV12-3 or TRBV12-4 combines with J gene TRBJ1-5; no clear D. The CDR3 is 15 residues long. V was clipped by 6 bases and J by 1 base, with 13 bases between them. The CDR3, as DNA: TGTGCCAGCAGCTCGGGCCCGTGGAGCAATCAGCCCCAGCATTTT. Protein product: CASSSGPWSNQPQHF.

Many counts were recorded for this clonotype. V gene TRBV5-1 combines with J gene TRBJ2-2; 9 bases agree with TRBD2. Germline V CDR1 and CDR2: SGHRS, YFSETQ. This CDR3 is built from 16 residues. The junction had 11 bases not matched to a gene; V was cut back by 4 bases and J by 7 bases. The CDR3 loop is CASSRLAEGGIGELFF. In DNA form, the CDR3 reads TGCGCCAGCAGCCGACTAGCGGAGGGGGGAATCGGGGAGCTGTTTTTT.

This clonotype was detected a few times. The chain links TRBV5-1 to TRBJ2-2, with 9 nucleotides matching TRBD2. The V and J ends lost 4 bases and 7 bases, in that order; junction bases with no gene match: 17. CDR3 size: 18 residues. The V gene's germline CDR1 is SGHRS and CDR2 YFSETQ. CDR3 region: CASSLFPTSGLWVGELFF. CDR3 bases: TGCGCCAGCAGCCTCTTCCCGACTAGCGGCTTGTGGGTCGGGGAGCTGTTTTTT.

The rearrangement joins TRBV19 to TRBJ2-5, with D perhaps TRBD2 (6 bases). There are 14 residues in the CDR3. V gave up 7 bases and J gave up 2 bases, with 14 bases separating them. The germline V gene encodes CDR1 LNHDA and CDR2 SQIVND (reference sequence). CDR3 DNA sequence: TGTGCCAGTAACGATCGGGGGATTCAAGAGACCCAGTACTTC. Translating gives CASNDRGIQETQYF.

This clonotype has only a few counts. The chain has TRBV7-3 and TRBJ1-2; D is undetermined. Trimming removed 5 bases from V and 7 bases from J, with 20 bases in between. CDR1 and CDR2 from the germline V gene are SGHTA and FQGTGA. The CDR3 consists of 15 residues. DNA of the CDR3: TGTGCCAGCAGCCCCCCCGATGGCCCCTTGGGTGGCTACACCTTC. Residues: CASSPPDGPLGGYTF.

This clonotype was picked up many times. The J gene is TRBJ2-7, the V gene TRBV27; TRBD1 aligns across 11 bases. Per the germline V gene, CDR1 is MNHEY and CDR2 is SMNVEV (reference sequence). This CDR3 has 14 residues. V shed 6 bases and J 3 bases; nucleotides not matched to a gene: 4. The DNA of the CDR3 is TGTGCCAGCAGAGGACAGGGGGCTGGCTACGAGCAGTACTTC. Its translation is CASRGQGAGYEQYF.

Only a few counts were recorded for this clonotype. This sequence joins TRBV4-3 and TRBJ2-1; tentatively, D is TRBD1 (5 bases). Trimming removed 4 bases from V and 3 bases from J, with 13 bases in between. Germline V gene data show CDR1 as LGHNA and CDR2 as YSLEER. CDR3 length equals 15 residues. The DNA for the CDR3 is TGCGCCAGCAGCCCTCGGACATCTTACTACAATGAGCAGTTCTTC. Protein sequence: CASSPRTSYYNEQFF.